The entry that follows covers one T cell receptor (beta chain) sequence. The antigen is undetermined. CDR1 is MGHRA, CDR2 YSYEKL, per germline. Trimming cost V 2 bases and J 2 bases; bases outside gene matches: 3. This CDR3 is 15 amino acids long. The entry originates in a study of human T cells and chemical hapten exposure. Library construction involved attaching unique molecular identifiers to individual cDNA molecules, which allowed quantitative, reproducible TCR counting. MiXCR, applied by TCRdb to the RACE reads, yields one record per CDR3 protein. The sample has 85,000 to 100,000 distinct CDR3 sequences; about 28% are singletons. Study-level findings and limits: A positive correlation with patch test score was found for PT1 expanded TCR counts.

Noted time point: patch test 3, about 24 weeks after DPC sensitization. Treatment indicated: therapeutic diphenylcyclopropenone sensitization with weekly scalp DPC. This chain connects TRBV4-1 to TRBJ1-1, with 9 bases identical to TRBD1. The sample consisted of whole blood, taken in connection with sensitization to the hapten diphenylcyclopropenone (DPC). The source of this sequence is a man aged 35 to 55 with alopecia areata. Some clones in this sample may be carry-over from other donors' samples. The CDR3 here is CASSQPTGGNTEAFF. For the CDR3, the DNA is TGCGCCAGCAGCCAACCGACAGGGGGTAACACTGAAGCTTTCTTT.